These 32 T cell receptor beta chains were sequenced from one sample in a study of cytomegalovirus exposure and HLA in healthy donors. Only in-frame clones appear in the TCRdb table, and some are missing; sequencing was by immunoSEQ multiplex PCR. This table has 220,000 or so clones, approximately 83% appearing once. Sequences were obtained from PBMCs. The receptors were gathered from a woman aged 25 to 39 in good health and CMV-seropositive.

V and J are TRBV29-1 and TRBJ2-5; TRBD1 agrees at 9 bases. The germline CDR1 and CDR2 sequences are SQVTM and ANQGSEA. This CDR3 has 16 residues. With V trimmed by 0 bases and J by 4 bases, 9 bases remained unmatched. DNA of the CDR3: TGCAGCGTTGAAGATTACCGGGACAGGGTAGCAGAGACCCAGTACTTC. Protein product: CSVEDYRDRVAETQYF.

CDR3 DNA: TGCAGCGTTGGGACTGATAACTATGGCTACACCTTC. Translation gives CSVGTDNYGYTF. This chain uses TRBV29-1 with TRBJ1-2; no clear D. Germline V lookup: CDR1 SQVTM, CDR2 ANQGSEA. The CDR3 totals 12 residues. The V end lost 4 bases, the J end lost 1 base, and 7 bases lay between the germline ends.

As concerns this clone: Other DNA sequences in this sample translate to the same CDR3. The chain recombines TRBV27 with TRBJ2-1; D is tentatively TRBD1 or TRBD2 (5 bases each). This CDR3 is built from 11 residues. The germline CDR1 and CDR2 sequences are MNHEY and SMNVEV (reference sequence). The germline V and J ends were trimmed by 4 bases and 8 bases, with 6 bases remaining between them. CDR3 amino acids: CASSSGHEQFF. For the CDR3, the DNA is TGTGCCAGCAGTTCGGGGCATGAGCAGTTCTTC.

This rearrangement joins TRBV6-5 to TRBJ2-7; 9 nucleotides line up with TRBD1. V trimming: 6 bases; J trimming: 3 bases; junction bases outside the gene matches: 9. Germline-derived CDR1 and CDR2 are MNHEY and SVGAGI. This CDR3 contains 15 residues. DNA for the CDR3: TGTGCCAGCAGCGGGGACAGGGTGGAAAACTACGAGCAGTACTTC. Its translation is CASSGDRVENYEQYF.

The V gene is TRBV29-1, the J gene TRBJ1-5; D is perhaps TRBD1 (6 bases). Germline loops: CDR1 SQVTM, CDR2 ANQGSEA. The CDR3 consists of 12 residues. The V end lost 0 bases, the J end lost 6 bases, and 6 bases lay between the germline ends. CDR3 sequence: CSVEDRGQPQHF. As DNA, the CDR3 is TGCAGCGTTGAAGACAGGGGTCAGCCCCAGCATTTT.

This rearrangement joins TRBV30 to TRBJ1-3; D is uncertain. V lost 5 bases, J lost 0 bases, and 14 bases lay in between. CDR1 GTSNPN and CDR2 SVGIG come from the germline V gene (reference sequence). There are 15 residues in the CDR3. The CDR3 loop reads CAWLGGGTSGNTIYF. DNA for the CDR3: TGTGCCTGGTTAGGAGGCGGAACCTCTGGAAACACCATATATTTT.

The gene calls are TRBV28 and TRBJ1-2; no firm D call. V lost 4 bases, J lost 8 bases, and 11 bases lay in between. The CDR3 contains 12 residues. The germline V gene encodes CDR1 MDHEN and CDR2 SYDVKM. CDR3 bases: TGTGCCAGCAGTTCCTCTGTCGGGGGCTACACCTTC. Translating gives CASSSSVGGYTF.

This clone has only one observation. The CDR3 here is CSVEGYSTYNEQFF. The CDR3 DNA follows: TGCAGCGTTGAAGGTTACTCGACCTACAATGAGCAGTTCTTC. The genes are TRBV29-1 and TRBJ2-1; D remains unclear. The CDR3 is 14 amino acids. Germline V gene sequence: CDR1 SQVTM, CDR2 ANQGSEA. V was clipped by 1 base and J by 2 bases, with 9 bases between them.

A word on this clone: At one of its ends the junction is not consistent with the germline gene, which may arise from a read error. The V call is TRBV7-7, the J call TRBJ2-2; no firm D call. Germline CDR1 is SSHAT and CDR2 is FNYEAQ (reference sequence). The CDR3 is 12 residues long. CDR3 in DNA: TGTGCTAGCAGCCATCTCGACGGGGAGCTGTTTTTT. The encoded protein is CASSHLDGELFF.

The J gene is TRBJ2-2, the V gene TRBV5-1; 12 bases map to TRBD1. This CDR3 has 18 residues. From germline, CDR1 is SGHRS and CDR2 YFSETQ. V shed 1 base, J shed 5 bases, and the junction held 9 bases outside the gene matches. The CDR3 sequence is CASSLRVSGQGATGELFF. CDR3 in DNA: TGCGCCAGCAGCTTGCGTGTCTCGGGACAGGGGGCAACCGGGGAGCTGTTTTTT.

V is TRBV2 and J is TRBJ2-3; D gene ambiguous. The germline V gene has CDR1 SNHLY and CDR2 FYNNEI. With 5 bases removed from V and 2 bases from J, the gap between germline ends came to 17 bases. This CDR3 region has 16 residues. This CDR3 is CASSQWWEATTDTQYF. CDR3 DNA sequence: TGTGCCAGCAGTCAGTGGTGGGAAGCTACCACAGATACGCAGTATTTT.

V and J are TRBV6-1 and TRBJ2-7; tentatively, D is TRBD1 or TRBD2 (5 bases each). V lost 4 bases and J 3 bases, leaving 13 bases between the germline ends. The CDR3 runs 14 residues. The germline gives CDR1 MNHNS, CDR2 SASEGT. The CDR3 region is CASSVRDGFYEQYF. The CDR3 nucleotides read TGTGCCAGCAGTGTCCGGGACGGTTTCTACGAGCAGTACTTC.

V and J are TRBV7-9 and TRBJ2-1; D remains unclear. This CDR3 has 14 amino acids. CDR1 is SEHNR and CDR2 is FQNEAQ in the germline V gene (reference sequence). Trimming removed 3 bases from V and 7 bases from J, with 13 bases in between. CDR3 residues: CASSFHGDGNEQFF. The CDR3 DNA follows: TGTGCCAGCAGCTTTCATGGAGATGGGAATGAGCAGTTCTTC. Drawing the rest from reference TRBV7-9 and TRBJ2-1, the complete variable domain is DTGVSQNPRHKITKRGQNVTFRCDPISEHNRLYWYRQTLGQGPEFLTYFQNEAQLEKSRLLSDRFSAERPKGSFSTLEIQRTEQGDSAMYLCASSFHGDGNEQFFGPGTRLTVL.

V usage is TRBV30 and J usage is TRBJ2-1; TRBD2 aligns across 7 bases. The CDR3 loop spans 11 amino acids. The V segment lost 3 bases and the J segment 13 bases; nucleotides outside the gene matches: 6. Germline-derived CDR1 and CDR2 are GTSNPN and SVGIG (reference sequence). CDR3 DNA sequence: TGTGCCTGGAGCTTAGCGGGCATACAGTTCTTC. Protein product: CAWSLAGIQFF. Combining the CDR3 with reference TRBV30 and TRBJ2-1 gives the whole variable domain SQTIHQWPATLVQPVGSPLSLECTVEGTSNPNLYWYRQAAGRGLQLLFYSVGIGQISSEVPQNLSASRPQDRQFILSSKKLLLSDSGFYLCAWSLAGIQFFGPGTRLTVL.

CDR3 sequence reads: CASSLGQGAVGELFF. The CDR3 DNA follows: TGTGCCAGCAGTCTCGGACAGGGGGCGGTCGGGGAGCTGTTTTTT. The rearrangement joins TRBV27 to TRBJ2-2; 11 bases map to TRBD1. The germline CDR1 and CDR2 sequences are MNHEY and SMNVEV (reference sequence). V dropped 5 bases and J dropped 7; count of bases not matched to a gene: 6. CDR3 length: 15 amino acids.

The chain joins TRBV7-8 to TRBJ2-7; perhaps TRBD2 as D (5 bases). CDR1 is SGHVS, CDR2 FQNEAQ, per germline. There are 15 residues in the CDR3. Between the trimmed V and J ends, which lost 0 bases and 2 bases, there was a span of 11 bases. CDR3 sequence: CASSLAEGRAYEQYF. Here the CDR3 DNA reads TGTGCCAGCAGCTTAGCTGAGGGCCGAGCCTACGAGCAGTACTTC.

This rearrangement joins TRBV6-6 to TRBJ1-5; TRBD1 is a possible D gene (6 bases). The V gene lost 6 bases and the J gene lost 0 bases, with 12 bases spanning the gap. In germline, CDR1 is MNHNY, CDR2 SVGAGI (reference sequence). CDR3 length: 15 amino acids. This CDR3 is CASSFGGASNQPQHF. The CDR3 DNA reads TGTGCCAGCAGCTTCGGGGGGGCTAGCAATCAGCCCCAGCATTTT.

J is TRBJ2-2 and V is TRBV7-9, with a weak D call TRBD1 (5 bases). This CDR3 has 16 amino acids. The germline gives CDR1 SEHNR, CDR2 FQNEAQ (reference sequence). The V end lost 5 bases, the J end lost 6 bases, and 19 bases lay between the germline ends. The CDR3 loop reads CASSPPTEITPGELFF. The CDR3 nucleotides read TGTGCCAGCAGCCCACCGACAGAAATAACACCCGGGGAGCTGTTTTTT.

V gene TRBV11-2 combines with J gene TRBJ2-1, with D perhaps TRBD1 or TRBD2 (5 bases each). V was cut by 6 bases and J by 7 bases, with 10 bases left in between. This CDR3 is built from 12 residues. Germline V gene data show CDR1 as SGHAT and CDR2 as FQNNGV. DNA of the CDR3: TGTGCCAGCAGGTGGGGCGGGAATGAGCAGTTCTTC. Amino acid sequence: CASRWGGNEQFF.

The chain has TRBV4-1 and TRBJ2-4; D is undetermined. From germline, CDR1 is MGHRA and CDR2 YSYEKL. The CDR3 covers 14 residues. V was trimmed by 4 bases and J by 3 bases, leaving 10 bases between them. CDR3 region: CASSPSLGKNIQYF. CDR3 sequence (DNA): TGCGCCAGCAGCCCTAGTCTCGGCAAAAACATTCAGTACTTC.

This clone was seen only once. V and J are TRBV19 and TRBJ1-2, with 7 nucleotides matching TRBD1. With V trimmed by 3 bases and J by 0 bases, 4 bases remained unmatched. Looked up from germline, CDR1 is LNHDA and CDR2 is SQIVND (reference sequence). The CDR3 sequence is 15 residues long. CDR3: CASSMGQLANYGYTF. For the CDR3, the DNA is TGTGCCAGTAGTATGGGACAGCTCGCTAACTATGGCTACACCTTC.

The chain joins TRBV2 to TRBJ2-7, with D uncertain. Trimming left V 7 bases short and J 6 bases short, with 13 bases between. In germline, CDR1 is SNHLY, CDR2 FYNNEI. The length of the CDR3 is 12 residues. The CDR3 loop reads CASIVRTREQYF. The DNA of the CDR3 is TGTGCCAGCATCGTCCGGACCCGCGAGCAGTACTTC.

V usage is TRBV28 and J usage is TRBJ2-3; D is unresolved. The CDR3 is 13 amino acids. Trimming pared 8 bases from V and 4 bases from J, leaving 13 bases between. CDR1 and CDR2 (germline): MDHEN, SYDVKM. The CDR3 sequence: CASGYRASDTQYF. In DNA, the CDR3 is TGTGCCAGCGGGTACCGGGCCTCAGATACGCAGTATTTT.

Turning to this clone: Other DNA sequences from this sample encode an identical CDR3 as well. V is TRBV13 and J is TRBJ2-7; D is possibly TRBD1 (5 bases). The CDR3 contains 12 residues. Between the trimmed V and J ends, which lost 3 bases and 4 bases, there was a span of 7 bases. The germline CDR1 and CDR2 sequences are PRHDT and FYEKMQ (reference sequence). The CDR3 coding sequence is TGTGCCAGCAGCTTTTCAGGGTACGAGCAGTACTTC. Amino acid sequence: CASSFSGYEQYF.

V usage is TRBV13 and J usage is TRBJ2-1; 7 bases fit TRBD1. This CDR3 is built from 14 residues. The trim removed 1 base at V and 5 bases at J, leaving 2 bases unmatched. Germline V gives CDR1 PRHDT, CDR2 FYEKMQ (reference sequence). The CDR3, as DNA: TGTGCCAGCAGCTTAGTGACAGGGCACAATGAGCAGTTCTTC. This sequence encodes CASSLVTGHNEQFF.

The rearrangement links TRBV7-9 to TRBJ2-1; D gene unclear. Germline V lookup: CDR1 SEHNR, CDR2 FQNEAQ (reference sequence). V gave up 0 bases and J gave up 7 bases, with 7 bases separating them. This CDR3 spans 13 amino acids. CDR3 nucleotides: TGTGCCAGCAGCTTAGCGACCCTAAATGAGCAGTTCTTC. This codes for CASSLATLNEQFF.

This clone turned up a few times. This chain connects TRBV30 to TRBJ2-7; D not resolved. This CDR3 spans 12 amino acids. CDR1 and CDR2 (germline): GTSNPN, SVGIG (reference sequence). V was shortened by 2 bases and J by 5 bases, with 10 bases between the two germline ends. This CDR3 is CAWSKGPNEQYF. CDR3 in DNA: TGTGCCTGGAGTAAAGGTCCCAACGAGCAGTACTTC.

As concerns this clone: Additional DNA sequences in this sample encode the identical CDR3. The genes are TRBV30 and TRBJ1-5, with D possibly matching TRBD1 (6 bases). The CDR3 spans 14 residues. Trimming took off 0 bases at V and 2 bases at J, with 8 bases between the two ends. Germline V gives CDR1 GTSNPN, CDR2 SVGIG (reference sequence). CDR3 amino acids: CAWSVGGGNQPQHF. The DNA of the CDR3 is TGTGCCTGGAGTGTAGGGGGAGGCAATCAGCCCCAGCATTTT.

V gene TRBV6-4 combines with J gene TRBJ2-5; TRBD1 aligns across 8 bases. V lost 3 bases to trimming and J lost 1 base; unmatched junction nucleotides: 4. The CDR3 length is 15 residues. Germline CDR1 is MRHNA and CDR2 is SNTAGT. CDR3 nucleotide sequence: TGTGCCAGCAGTGAATCAGGGGGCAGCCAAGAGACCCAGTACTTC. Amino acids: CASSESGGSQETQYF.

DNA of the CDR3: TGTGCCAGCAGCTTTGGGGGGAGAGTTGACAATGAGCAGTTCTTC. This codes for CASSFGGRVDNEQFF. The V and J genes are TRBV9 and TRBJ2-1; D is possibly TRBD2 (6 bases). Germline CDR1 reads SGDLS; CDR2 reads YYNGEE. Trimming stripped 4 bases from V and 5 bases from J, with 16 bases between. The CDR3 covers 15 residues.

The chain carries TRBV30 and TRBJ2-1; 7 bases map to TRBD2. Germline-derived CDR1 and CDR2 are GTSNPN and SVGIG (reference sequence). This CDR3 has 14 residues. Trimming at V came to 4 bases and at J to 8 bases, leaving 11 bases not matched to a gene. The CDR3 here is CAWKGTMAIYEQFF. The CDR3 nucleotides are TGTGCCTGGAAAGGGACTATGGCCATCTATGAGCAGTTCTTC.

Here the CDR3 DNA reads TGTGCCAGCAGTTATTCGGGGGTGGCCTATGGCTACACCTTC. Translating it yields CASSYSGVAYGYTF. V gene TRBV6-5 combines with J gene TRBJ1-2, with TRBD1 as a possible D gene (5 bases). The CDR3 consists of 14 residues. The ends were cut back, 3 bases at V and 4 bases at J, with 12 bases in the middle. Germline values: CDR1 MNHEY, CDR2 SVGAGI.